A single sample is the source of the 20 T cell receptor beta chains below, sequenced in a study of T cell responses to AZD1222 COVID-19 vaccine. TCRdb's table, derived via immunoSEQ multiplex PCR, lists solely in-frame clones and lacks some. Of approximately 110,000 clones listed, more than 80% are singletons. The specimen was peripheral blood, collected 28 days after the second AZD1222 dose. These receptor sequences come from an adult who received the AZD1222 COVID-19 vaccine.

The genes are TRBV5-4 and TRBJ2-7, with D perhaps matching TRBD1 or TRBD2 (5 bases each). V was pared by 4 bases and J by 6 bases, with 14 bases between. Germline V gives CDR1 SGHNT, CDR2 YYREEE (reference sequence). The CDR3 covers 13 residues. The CDR3 loop is CASSKGRMSEQYF. CDR3 nucleotide sequence: TGTGCCAGCAGCAAGGGGAGAATGAGCGAGCAGTACTTC.

The J gene is TRBJ1-5, the V gene TRBV28; D gene ambiguous. Germline lookup yields CDR1 MDHEN and CDR2 SYDVKM. This CDR3 spans 12 amino acids. The DNA of the CDR3 is TGTCGAAGGCCCTCTCCTTATAAGCCCCAGCATTTT. Translating it yields CRRPSPYKPQHF.

The chain joins TRBV19 to TRBJ1-5, with 9 bases aligning to TRBD1. The CDR3 length is 17 residues. CDR1 is LNHDA, CDR2 SQIVND, per germline (reference sequence). J gave up 6 bases and V 4 bases, and 13 bases lay outside the gene matches. Here the CDR3 DNA reads TGTGCCAGTAGTACCAGGGGGTTAGGGACAGGGTTTCAGCCCCAGCATTTT. Translating gives CASSTRGLGTGFQPQHF.

This chain connects TRBV4-1 to TRBJ2-7, with D tentatively TRBD2 (5 bases). V was clipped by 0 bases and J by 2 bases, with 11 bases between them. The germline V gene encodes CDR1 MGHRA and CDR2 YSYEKL. This CDR3 has 15 residues. This CDR3 is CASSQDTGITYEQYF. Written as DNA, the CDR3 is TGCGCCAGCAGCCAAGATACGGGGATTACCTACGAGCAGTACTTC.

This chain connects TRBV5-1 to TRBJ1-1; 9 positions agree with TRBD1. Germline V gene lookup returns CDR1 SGHRS and CDR2 YFSETQ. The CDR3 sequence is 16 residues long. Trimming cost V 4 bases and J 6 bases; bases outside gene matches: 13. The CDR3 here is CASSQVPGQGLAEAFF. In nucleotides, the CDR3 is TGCGCCAGCAGCCAAGTCCCGGGACAGGGACTGGCTGAAGCTTTCTTT.

The chain joins TRBV3-1 (or the pseudogene TRBV3-2) to TRBJ2-1; possibly TRBD2 for D (6 bases). V lost 5 bases to trimming and J lost 10 bases, with 15 bases between them. Germline V gene sequence: CDR1 LGHDT, CDR2 YNNKEL (reference sequence). The CDR3 has 13 residues. The chain's CDR3 is CASSFSGRGEQFF. The DNA of the CDR3 is TGTGCCAGCAGCTTTAGCGGCCGAGGGGAGCAGTTCTTC.

The genes are TRBV6-5 and TRBJ1-2; a possible D gene is TRBD1 (5 bases). Germline values: CDR1 MNHEY, CDR2 SVGAGI. CDR3 length: 13 residues. Trimming cost V 5 bases and J 3 bases, with 10 bases left between them. Written as DNA, the CDR3 is TGTGCCAGCAGTCCCGGGACTGACTATGGCTACACCTTC. Encoded protein: CASSPGTDYGYTF.

This clone was observed a handful of times. The CDR3 loop reads CASLGTGRTGELFF. Here the CDR3 DNA reads TGTGCCAGCCTTGGGACAGGGCGAACCGGGGAGCTGTTTTTT. The rearrangement uses TRBV2 and TRBJ2-2, with TRBD1 identical over 9 bases. The germline CDR1 and CDR2 sequences are SNHLY and FYNNEI. Germline trimming cut 8 bases from V and 5 bases from J; bases unmatched to any gene: 6. The CDR3 covers 14 residues.

In its sample, this clone was seen once. This chain uses TRBV3-1 (or the pseudogene TRBV3-2) with TRBJ1-4; the D gene is possibly TRBD1 (6 bases). V lost 1 base and J lost 3, with 9 bases in between. There are 15 residues in the CDR3. Germline lookup yields CDR1 LGHDT and CDR2 YNNKEL (reference sequence). The CDR3 DNA follows: TGTGCCAGCAGCCAAGCCGGACAGCCTAATGAAAAACTGTTTTTT. Protein product: CASSQAGQPNEKLFF.

The chain uses TRBV5-8 and TRBJ1-2; 7 bases are shared with TRBD1. Germline V gives CDR1 SGHTS, CDR2 YDEGEE. V lost 4 bases, J lost 4 bases, and 7 bases stayed unmatched. The CDR3 is 14 residues long. In nucleotides, the CDR3 is TGTGCCAGCAGCCCTGACAGGGCTTCCTATGGCTACACCTTC. The encoded protein is CASSPDRASYGYTF.

The V gene is TRBV5-1, the J gene TRBJ2-2; 9 bases line up with TRBD1. The CDR3 is made up of 14 amino acids. The J segment lost 6 bases and the V segment lost 4 bases, leaving 4 bases of the junction unmatched. The germline gives CDR1 SGHRS, CDR2 YFSETQ. CDR3 in amino acids: CASSSGQGSGELFF. As DNA, the CDR3 is TGCGCCAGCAGCAGCGGACAGGGGTCCGGGGAGCTGTTTTTT.

The sample holds many counts of this clone. J is TRBJ1-3 and V is TRBV4-1; D is ambiguous. The length of the CDR3 is 11 residues. V was pared by 4 bases and J by 4 bases, with 2 bases between. The germline gives CDR1 MGHRA, CDR2 YSYEKL. The CDR3 DNA reads TGCGCCAGCAGCCCGGGAAACACCATATATTTT. This encodes CASSPGNTIYF.

This chain connects TRBV6-1 to TRBJ1-5; weak D call: TRBD1 (5 bases). Looked up from germline, CDR1 is MNHNS and CDR2 is SASEGT. V gave up 3 bases and J gave up 5 bases, with 14 bases separating them. The CDR3 runs to 15 residues. The CDR3: CASSDWAGTDQPQHF. The CDR3 DNA follows: TGTGCCAGCAGTGATTGGGCAGGGACGGATCAGCCCCAGCATTTT.

V is TRBV18 and J is TRBJ2-7, with TRBD1 identical over 7 bases. This CDR3 comprises 15 residues. J was trimmed by 6 bases and V by 5 bases; bases with no gene match: 13. Germline V lookup: CDR1 KGHSH, CDR2 LQKENI. CDR3: CASSDRTGAEGEQYF. The CDR3 coding sequence is TGTGCCAGCTCAGACAGGACAGGTGCTGAAGGCGAGCAGTACTTC.

The chain links TRBV5-1 to TRBJ2-2; 8 nucleotides align to TRBD2. Germline CDR1 is SGHRS and CDR2 is YFSETQ. With 6 bases clipped from V and 5 bases from J, the junction kept 12 bases outside the gene matches. This CDR3 has 16 amino acids. The CDR3 region is CASTFSGLEVTGELFF. The CDR3 region has the DNA TGCGCCAGCACTTTTTCGGGACTAGAGGTAACCGGGGAGCTGTTTTTT.

The chain is built from TRBV5-1 and TRBJ2-2; the D call may be TRBD1 or TRBD2 (5 bases each). Per the germline V gene, CDR1 is SGHRS and CDR2 is YFSETQ. This CDR3 has 13 residues. V was clipped by 5 bases and J by 3 bases, with 8 bases between them. CDR3 region: CASSQGHTGELFF. The CDR3 DNA sequence: TGCGCCAGCAGTCAGGGACACACCGGGGAGCTGTTTTTT.

This clone was counted between two and nine times. The chain employs TRBV9 and TRBJ2-5, with 8 bases that match TRBD1. Trimming at V came to 4 bases and at J to 4 bases, leaving 6 bases not matched to a gene. The CDR3 spans 14 residues. Germline V gives CDR1 SGDLS, CDR2 YYNGEE. The CDR3 DNA reads TGTGCCAGCAGCCCACCGGACAGGGCAGAGACCCAGTACTTC. Residues: CASSPPDRAETQYF. The variable domain in full, completed from reference TRBV9 and TRBJ2-5, reads DSGVTQTPKHLITATGQRVTLRCSPRSGDLSVYWYQQSLDQGLQFLIQYYNGEERAKGNILERFSAQQFPDLHSELNLSSLELGDSALYFCASSPPDRAETQYFGPGTRLLVL.

V gene TRBV7-2 combines with J gene TRBJ2-5, with TRBD2 matching over 7 bases. CDR3 size: 14 residues. V lost 2 bases and J lost 3; bases outside the gene matches: 3. The germline CDR1 and CDR2 sequences are SGHTA and FQGNSA. This chain's CDR3 is CASSLQGGKETQYF. CDR3 bases: TGTGCCAGCAGCTTACAGGGAGGGAAAGAGACCCAGTACTTC.

The chain carries TRBV4-1 and TRBJ1-5; no clear D gene. CDR1 MGHRA and CDR2 YSYEKL come from the germline V gene. The CDR3 totals 15 residues. With 1 base removed from V and 4 bases from J, the gap between germline ends came to 11 bases. The CDR3 region is CASSQAGWANQPQHF. CDR3 sequence (DNA): TGCGCCAGCAGCCAAGCTGGGTGGGCTAATCAGCCCCAGCATTTT.

This chain connects TRBV11-2 to TRBJ2-5, with D maybe TRBD1 (6 bases). The CDR3 runs to 13 residues. Per the germline V gene, CDR1 is SGHAT and CDR2 is FQNNGV. The V end was cut by 2 bases, the J end by 9 bases, with 13 bases between. The CDR3, as DNA: TGTGCCAGCAGCTTAAGGCAGGGGATGGCCCAGTACTTC. Protein: CASSLRQGMAQYF.